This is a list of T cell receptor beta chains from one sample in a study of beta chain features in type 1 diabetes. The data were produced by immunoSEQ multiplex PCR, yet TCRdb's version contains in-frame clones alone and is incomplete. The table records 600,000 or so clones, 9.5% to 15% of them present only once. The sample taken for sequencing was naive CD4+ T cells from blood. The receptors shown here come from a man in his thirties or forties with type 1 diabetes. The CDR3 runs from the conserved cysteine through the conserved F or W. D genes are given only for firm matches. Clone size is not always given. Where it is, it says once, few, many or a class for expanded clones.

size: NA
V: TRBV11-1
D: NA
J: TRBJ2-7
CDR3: CASSRSRGPVYEQYF
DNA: TGTGCCAGCAGCCGATCCAGGGGTCCCGTTTACGAGCAGTACTTC

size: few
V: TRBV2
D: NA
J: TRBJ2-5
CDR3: CASRDGRRETQYF
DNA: TGTGCCAGCAGAGACGGACGGCGGGAGACCCAGTACTTC

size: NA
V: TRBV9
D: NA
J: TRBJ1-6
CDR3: CASSVEVDNSPLHF
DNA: TGTGCCAGCAGCGTAGAGGTTGATAATTCACCCCTCCACTTT

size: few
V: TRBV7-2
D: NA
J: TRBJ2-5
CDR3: CASSFQAGGQETQYF
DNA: TGTGCCAGCAGCTTCCAGGCTGGGGGGCAAGAGACCCAGTACTTC

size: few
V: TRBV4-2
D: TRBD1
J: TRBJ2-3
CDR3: CASSQEIYAGQGAEDTQYF
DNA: TGTGCCAGCAGCCAAGAGATTTATGCGGGACAGGGGGCGGAGGATACGCAGTATTTT

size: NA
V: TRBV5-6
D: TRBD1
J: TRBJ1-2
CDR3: CASSLSQGAGGYTF
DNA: TGTGCCAGCAGCTTGTCTCAGGGGGCTGGTGGCTACACCTTC

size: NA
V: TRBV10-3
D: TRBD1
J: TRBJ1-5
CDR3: CAISEDRGNQPQHF
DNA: TGTGCCATCAGTGAGGACAGGGGGAATCAGCCCCAGCATTTT

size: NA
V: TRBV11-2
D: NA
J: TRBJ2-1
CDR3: CATGGSYNEQFF
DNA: TGTGCGACCGGAGGGTCCTACAATGAGCAGTTCTTC

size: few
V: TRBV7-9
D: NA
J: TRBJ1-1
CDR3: CASSLGHEYTEAFF
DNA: TGTGCCAGCAGCTTAGGACACGAATACACTGAAGCTTTCTTT

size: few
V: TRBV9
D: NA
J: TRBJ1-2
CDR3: CASSVAGGRNYGYTF
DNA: TGTGCCAGCAGCGTAGCGGGGGGTAGGAACTATGGCTACACCTTC

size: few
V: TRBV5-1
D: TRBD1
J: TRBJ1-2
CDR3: CASSPMGQRVYTF
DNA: TGCGCCAGCAGCCCCATGGGACAGCGGGTCTACACCTTC

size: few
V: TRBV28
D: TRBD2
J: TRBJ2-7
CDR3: CASSLGGFPYEQYF
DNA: TGTGCCAGCAGTTTGGGAGGGTTCCCCTACGAGCAGTACTTC

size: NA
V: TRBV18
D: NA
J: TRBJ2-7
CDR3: CASFLQGSQHEQYF
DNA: TGTGCCAGCTTTTTACAGGGATCCCAGCATGAGCAGTACTTC

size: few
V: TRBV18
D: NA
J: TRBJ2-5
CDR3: CASSPTQAETQYF
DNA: TGTGCCAGCTCACCTACTCAGGCTGAGACCCAGTACTTC

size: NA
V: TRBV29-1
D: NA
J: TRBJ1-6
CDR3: CSAGALYSPLHF
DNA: TGCAGCGCCGGGGCCTTGTATTCACCCCTCCACTTT

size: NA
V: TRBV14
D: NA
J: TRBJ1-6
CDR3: CASSQGDWANSPLHF
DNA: TGTGCCAGCAGCCAGGGTGACTGGGCAAATTCACCCCTCCACTTT

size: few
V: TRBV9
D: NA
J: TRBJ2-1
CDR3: CASSVDGGPYNEQFF
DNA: TGTGCCAGCAGCGTAGATGGGGGTCCTTACAATGAGCAGTTCTTC

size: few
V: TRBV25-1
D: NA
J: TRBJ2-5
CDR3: CASSEGSVGGPQETQYF
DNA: TGTGCCAGCAGTGAAGGTTCGGTCGGGGGGCCCCAAGAGACCCAGTACTTC

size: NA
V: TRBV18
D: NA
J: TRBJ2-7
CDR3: CASSPNPLQGRGEQYF
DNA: TGTGCCAGCTCACCAAACCCTTTACAGGGTCGAGGGGAGCAGTACTTC

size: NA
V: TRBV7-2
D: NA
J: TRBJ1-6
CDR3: CASSLTVSSDNSPLHF
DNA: TGTGCCAGCAGCTTGACCGTTTCATCTGATAATTCACCCCTCCACTTT

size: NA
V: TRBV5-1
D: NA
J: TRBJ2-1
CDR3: CASTPPDGSYNEQFF
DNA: TGCGCCAGCACCCCTCCCGACGGCTCCTACAATGAGCAGTTCTTC

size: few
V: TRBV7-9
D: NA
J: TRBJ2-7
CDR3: CASSFRNHEQYF
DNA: TGTGCCAGCAGCTTCAGGAACCACGAGCAGTACTTC

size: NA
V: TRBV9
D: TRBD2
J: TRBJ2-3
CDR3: CASSVEASGGANTQYF
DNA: TGTGCCAGCAGCGTAGAGGCTAGCGGGGGGGCGAATACGCAGTATTTT

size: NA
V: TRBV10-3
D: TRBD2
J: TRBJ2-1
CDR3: CAISGTSAYSYNEQFF
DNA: TGTGCCATCAGTGGGACTAGCGCATACTCCTACAATGAGCAGTTCTTC

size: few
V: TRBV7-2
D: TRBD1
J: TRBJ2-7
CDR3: CASSLATRGLREQYF
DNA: TGTGCCAGCAGCTTAGCAACCAGGGGGTTACGAGAGCAGTACTTC

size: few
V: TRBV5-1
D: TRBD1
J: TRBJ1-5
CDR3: CASSLRGQGNEEPQHF
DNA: TGCGCCAGCAGCTTGAGGGGACAGGGGAATGAGGAGCCCCAGCATTTT

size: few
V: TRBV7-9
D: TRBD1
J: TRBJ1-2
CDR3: CASSPGTGEGNYGYTF
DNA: TGTGCCAGCAGCCCAGGGACAGGGGAGGGCAACTATGGCTACACCTTC

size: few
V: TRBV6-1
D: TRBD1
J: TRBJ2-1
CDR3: CASSSPGQGNHEQFF
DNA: TGTGCCAGCAGTTCGCCGGGACAGGGGAACCATGAGCAGTTCTTC

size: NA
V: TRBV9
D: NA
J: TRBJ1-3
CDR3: CASSSANSGNTIYF
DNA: TGTGCCAGCAGTAGCGCCAACTCTGGAAACACCATATATTTT

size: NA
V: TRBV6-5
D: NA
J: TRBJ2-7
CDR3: CASRNPQGSYEQYF
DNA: TGTGCCAGCAGGAATCCACAGGGATCCTACGAGCAGTACTTC

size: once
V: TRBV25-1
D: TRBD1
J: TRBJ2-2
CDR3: CASSDNRDSLSGELFF
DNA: TGTGCCAGCAGTGACAACCGGGACAGTTTGTCCGGGGAGCTGTTTTTT

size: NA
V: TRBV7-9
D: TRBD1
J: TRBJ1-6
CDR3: CASSSNGQASSYNSPLHF
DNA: TGTGCCAGCAGCTCGAATGGACAGGCGAGCTCCTATAATTCACCCCTCCACTTT

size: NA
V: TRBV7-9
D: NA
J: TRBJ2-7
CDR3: CASSLLQGKGSYEQYF
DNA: TGTGCCAGCAGTTTACTTCAGGGAAAAGGGTCCTACGAGCAGTACTTC

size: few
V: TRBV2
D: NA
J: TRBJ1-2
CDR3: CASSVRDPVRYTF
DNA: TGTGCCAGCAGTGTTCGAGACCCCGTGCGCTACACCTTC

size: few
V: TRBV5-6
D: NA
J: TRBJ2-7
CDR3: CASQARGSPDF
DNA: TGTGCCAGCCAAGCTCGGGGATCCCCGGACTTC

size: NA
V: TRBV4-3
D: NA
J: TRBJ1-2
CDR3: CASSQEVRPPNTF
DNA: TGCGCCAGCAGCCAAGAGGTTCGGCCCCCTAACACCTTC

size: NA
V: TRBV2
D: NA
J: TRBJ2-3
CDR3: CASSGYDTQYF
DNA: TGTGCCAGCAGTGGGTATGATACGCAGTATTTT

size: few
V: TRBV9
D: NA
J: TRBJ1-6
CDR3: CASSAGTPSSYNSPLHF
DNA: TGTGCCAGCAGCGCCGGGACGCCGAGCTCCTATAATTCACCCCTCCACTTT

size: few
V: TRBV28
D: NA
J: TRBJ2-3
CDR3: CATYRDTQYF
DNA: TGTGCCACCTATAGAGATACGCAGTATTTT

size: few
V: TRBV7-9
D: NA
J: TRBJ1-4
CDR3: CASSLSSSPNEKLFF
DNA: TGTGCCAGCAGCTTAAGTAGTAGTCCTAATGAAAAACTGTTTTTT

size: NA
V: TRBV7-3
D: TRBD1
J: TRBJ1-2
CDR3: CASSTTGGNGYTF
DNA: TGTGCCAGCAGCACAACAGGGGGCAATGGCTACACCTTC

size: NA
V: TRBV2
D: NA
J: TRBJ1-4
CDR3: CASSERQMNEKLFF
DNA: TGTGCCAGCAGTGAAAGACAGATGAATGAAAAACTGTTTTTT

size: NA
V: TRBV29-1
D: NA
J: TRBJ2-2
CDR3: CSVGTGTGELFF
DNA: TGCAGCGTTGGTACGGGCACCGGGGAGCTGTTTTTT